This TCR beta chain was sequenced for a study of blood T cell repertoires in COVID-19. Background on the study: Material from acute and convalescent COVID-19 was sourced from the United States, Italy and Spain.

Libraries were prepared by immunoSEQ multiplex PCR; TCRdb keeps only in-frame clonotypes and omits some of them. The table has 150,000 to 200,000 clones, roughly 83% seen once. The junction had 17 bases not matched to a gene; V was cut back by 0 bases and J by 2 bases. Germline V CDR1 and CDR2: MGHRA, YSYEKL. The CDR3 is made up of 20 amino acids. Those who participated ranged in age from about 18 to 89 years and resided in about two dozen US areas. Recovered status applied to Cohort 3 donors who had two consecutive negative PCRs. It also applied to those with clearance or with symptom resolution. The chain joins TRBV4-1 to TRBJ1-2, with TRBD1 matching over 8 bases. The sequenced material came from PBMCs or T cells enriched from blood (not recorded which). The sequence came from a woman under 40 who had recovered from COVID-19. CDR3 sequence reads: CASSQEFGARGLGRNYGYTF. DNA for the CDR3: TGCGCCAGCAGCCAAGAGTTCGGGGCCAGGGGGCTGGGGAGAAACTATGGCTACACCTTC.